The T cell receptor (beta chain) under discussion was sequenced for a study of T-cell reconstitution after alpha-beta-depleted transplantation in children. As concerns this clonotype: Its antigen remains unidentified.

Findings and limits, study-wide: Reports say that about two months after transplant, the alpha-beta T cells came out of several hundred graft clones that had expanded. T-cell counts and diversity were attributed mostly to newly produced T cells one year after transplant. In some patients, recipient T cells and intrathymic progenitors surviving conditioning explained high day-60 diversity.

CDR3 length equals 13 residues. Per germline, CDR1 MGHRA and CDR2 YSYEKL. The V end lost 1 base, the J end lost 5 bases, and 8 bases lay between the germline ends. It was with unique molecular identifiers that the TCRbeta library was prepared. Via MiXCR, TCRdb re-called the PCR reads, giving one row per CDR3 protein. This repertoire shows 750,000 to 950,000 distinct CDR3 sequences, around 15% found once; its top ten account for about 5%. The sequences come from PBMCs, mostly from graft donor cells, collected 360 days after TCRalphabeta/CD19-depleted stem cell transplant. This chain joins TRBV4-1 and TRBJ2-5; no reliable D call. The source of this sequence is a male patient between 5 and 17 years old who had a stem cell transplant for acute lymphoblastic leukemia, so the T cells may come from the graft donor. This CDR3 reads CASSQVAFETQYF. The CDR3, as DNA: TGCGCCAGCAGCCAAGTGGCCTTTGAGACCCAGTACTTC.